This T cell receptor beta chain was recorded in a study of T cells in women clearing cervical HPV infection. In the study overall: No precancer developed; the control's incident HPV16 infection cleared within 12 months. Study-level points and caveats: TRBV6-7 abundance was lower in cases than controls (roughly 0.11% versus 0.16%).

TCRdb keeps only in-frame clones here, not all; method: immunoSEQ multiplex PCR. This sample's table reports 45,000 to 55,000 clones. Germline assignment: CDR1 SEHNR and CDR2 FQNEAQ (reference sequence). The CDR3 has 13 residues. Regarding this clone: Its antigen is unknown. Compared with germline, one end of the junction differs, possibly owing to a read error. The read falls 3 residues short of the CDR3 end, and the missing part is taken from the germline J gene.

The receptor comes from a woman aged 18 to 75 with a cervical HPV16 infection that either progressed to CIN3+ or cleared (not recorded which). This chain joins TRBV7-9 and TRBJ1-1, with D possibly TRBD1 on 6 matching bases. The sample taken for sequencing was blood buffy coat. CDR3: CASRLGGVAEAFF. The CDR3 DNA, read in part, is TGTGCCAGCAGGTTAGGGGGGGTCGCTGAA.